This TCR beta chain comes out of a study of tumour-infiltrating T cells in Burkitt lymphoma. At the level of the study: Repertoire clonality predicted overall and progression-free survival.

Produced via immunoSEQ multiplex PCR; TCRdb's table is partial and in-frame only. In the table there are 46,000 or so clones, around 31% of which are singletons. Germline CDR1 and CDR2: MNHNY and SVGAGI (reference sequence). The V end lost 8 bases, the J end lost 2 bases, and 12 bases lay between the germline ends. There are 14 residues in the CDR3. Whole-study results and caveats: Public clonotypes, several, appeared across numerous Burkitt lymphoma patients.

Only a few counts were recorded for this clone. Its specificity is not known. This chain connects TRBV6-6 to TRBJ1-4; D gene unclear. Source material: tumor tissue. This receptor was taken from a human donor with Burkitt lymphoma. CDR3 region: CASGLGPTNEKLFF. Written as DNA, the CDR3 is TGTGCCAGCGGATTAGGGCCCACTAATGAAAAACTGTTTTTT.